This entry lists 9 T cell receptor beta chains sequenced from one sample in a study of blood T cell repertoires in COVID-19. The assay was immunoSEQ multiplex PCR, and TCRdb's table has in-frame clones only and misses some. The sample holds roughly 200,000 clones; around 80% are singletons and the top ten take around 8.1%. Sequencing input: peripheral blood. The receptors were gathered from a middle-aged man with active or convalescent COVID-19.

V usage is TRBV18 and J usage is TRBJ1-3, with D perhaps TRBD1 (5 bases). The CDR3 covers 15 residues. Germline values: CDR1 KGHSH, CDR2 LQKENI. V was cut by 3 bases and J by 0 bases, with 9 bases left in between. The CDR3 loop reads CASSPAGISGNTIYF. Written as DNA, the CDR3 is TGTGCCAGCTCACCGGCAGGGATCTCTGGAAACACCATATATTTT.

This clone has just a few counts. This chain joins TRBV10-3 and TRBJ1-1; unclear D gene. The CDR3 covers 13 residues. With 4 bases removed from V and 4 bases from J, the gap between germline ends came to 10 bases. Germline loops: CDR1 ENHRY, CDR2 SYGVKD. The CDR3 coding sequence is TGTGCCATCAGTGGAGAGGGAGGCACTGAAGCTTTCTTT. Translation: CAISGEGGTEAFF.

The rearrangement joins TRBV7-9 to TRBJ1-4; unclear D gene. Trimming left V 5 bases short and J 0 bases short, with 10 bases between. Germline CDR1 SEHNR, CDR2 FQNEAQ (reference sequence). This CDR3 is built from 15 residues. CDR3 amino acids: CASSRVRSTNEKLFF. The CDR3 DNA sequence: TGTGCCAGCAGCCGTGTGAGGTCAACTAATGAAAAACTGTTTTTT.

V gene TRBV29-1 combines with J gene TRBJ2-7, with D possibly TRBD1 on 5 matching bases. V gave up 5 bases and J gave up 1 base, with 18 bases separating them. The CDR3 covers 15 residues. Per germline, CDR1 SQVTM and CDR2 ANQGSEA. CDR3 sequence (DNA): TGCAGCGTTCCAAAAGGCCCAGGGAAGTCCTACGAGCAGTACTTC. As protein: CSVPKGPGKSYEQYF.

V usage is TRBV27 and J usage is TRBJ2-3; D is perhaps TRBD1 (5 bases). Germline CDR1 MNHEY, CDR2 SMNVEV (reference sequence). The CDR3 spans 15 residues. V lost 5 bases and J 4 bases, leaving 16 bases between the germline ends. The CDR3 sequence: CASSLIPVGADTQYF. CDR3 coding DNA: TGTGCCAGCAGTCTTATCCCTGTAGGGGCAGATACGCAGTATTTT.

The rearrangement joins TRBV7-8 to TRBJ2-3; tentatively, D is TRBD1 (5 bases). Germline values: CDR1 SGHVS, CDR2 FQNEAQ. V lost 5 bases and J lost 1, with 16 bases in between. The CDR3 loop spans 16 amino acids. This CDR3 reads CASSPDRGWGTDTQYF. CDR3 bases: TGTGCCAGCAGCCCCGACAGAGGATGGGGCACAGATACGCAGTATTTT.

The chain has TRBV30 and TRBJ2-1, with 7 bases identical to TRBD1. This CDR3 region has 14 residues. The germline gives CDR1 GTSNPN, CDR2 SVGIG (reference sequence). J lost 4 bases, V lost 2 bases, and 5 bases had no gene match. The CDR3: CAWSSGQLYNEQFF. The CDR3 nucleotides are TGTGCCTGGAGTTCGGGACAGCTGTACAATGAGCAGTTCTTC.

The chain joins TRBV27 to TRBJ2-3; 11 bases align to TRBD2. V dropped 5 bases and J dropped 1; count of bases not matched to a gene: 11. Germline V gives CDR1 MNHEY, CDR2 SMNVEV (reference sequence). The CDR3 is made up of 18 amino acids. CDR3 amino acids: CASSPLAGDRGGTDTQYF. The CDR3 DNA follows: TGTGCCAGCAGTCCACTAGCGGGAGACCGGGGGGGCACAGATACGCAGTATTTT.

The V and J genes are TRBV6-2 or TRBV6-3 and TRBJ1-2; tentatively, D is TRBD1 (6 bases). The V gene lost 3 bases and the J gene lost 7 bases, with 18 bases spanning the gap. The CDR3 length is 15 residues. Germline V gene lookup returns CDR1 MNHEY and CDR2 SVGEGT. CDR3 DNA: TGTGCCAGCAGTTATTCCAGGGGTGCGTTGTTTGGCTACACCTTC. It specifies CASSYSRGALFGYTF.